This T cell receptor beta chain is from a study of blood T cell repertoires in COVID-19. The CDR3 is 13 residues long. CDR1 and CDR2 from the germline V gene are SGHNT and YYREEE (reference sequence). Trimming removed 6 bases from V and 7 bases from J, with 13 bases in between. In the original analysis: Amplification from reference gene primers served as the basis for estimated nucleated cell counts. Sequencing was performed with immunoSEQ multiplex PCR; in TCRdb, only in-frame clones are kept and a portion is missing. V and J calls and clone size follow that table, whereas D and trimming were derived from the DNA. The sample lists 150,000 to 200,000 clones, roughly 77% occurring once.

The source material was peripheral blood. The receptor was derived from a human donor in a cohort sampled during active COVID-19. J is TRBJ1-4 and V is TRBV5-4, with D hard to call. The CDR3 loop is CASKVWSGEKLFF. The CDR3 DNA sequence: TGTGCCAGCAAAGTGTGGAGCGGTGAAAAACTGTTTTTT.